This T cell receptor beta chain came from a study of regulatory T cells in long-lasting Graves disease. As for the study in general: Persistent cases took antithyroid drugs over 5 years and stayed TSH receptor antibody positive.

Sample time point: persistent/refractory GD, antithyroid drugs over 5 years with positive TRAb. From RNA extracted from PBMCs, the TCR library was made. Graves' disease diagnosis was established per American Thyroid Association guidelines. General study points: Persistent disease preferred TRBV28, TRBJ1-2 and TRBJ2-5; new disease, TRBV20-1 and TRBJ2-1.

HTBI primers from iRepertoire and Arm-PCR of CDR3 regions yielded the TCR beta libraries. Authors' methods: Sequenced samples collectively carried roughly 60 TRBV and some 15 TRBJ segments. MiXCR, applied by TCRdb to the multiplex PCR reads, yields one record per CDR3 protein. These V and J calls derive from TCRdb rather than the authors' analysis. Found here are under 500,000 distinct CDR3 sequences, less than 25% of them singletons; the top ten hold 7% to 9.5%. Germline assignment: CDR1 MDHEN and CDR2 SYDVKM. Trimming left V 3 bases short and J 5 bases short, with 10 bases between. The CDR3 extends over 13 amino acids. This clonotype was seen at least ten times. The antigen is undetermined.

This sequence originates from a female donor with Graves disease. The sequences come from peripheral blood mononuclear cells (PBMCs), collected when the disease was refractory, from a patient treated with antithyroid drugs. V gene TRBV28 combines with J gene TRBJ2-5; D gene uncertain. The CDR3 loop is CASSLGLGETQYF. The DNA for the CDR3 is TGTGCCAGCAGTTTGGGCCTAGGGGAGACCCAGTACTTC.